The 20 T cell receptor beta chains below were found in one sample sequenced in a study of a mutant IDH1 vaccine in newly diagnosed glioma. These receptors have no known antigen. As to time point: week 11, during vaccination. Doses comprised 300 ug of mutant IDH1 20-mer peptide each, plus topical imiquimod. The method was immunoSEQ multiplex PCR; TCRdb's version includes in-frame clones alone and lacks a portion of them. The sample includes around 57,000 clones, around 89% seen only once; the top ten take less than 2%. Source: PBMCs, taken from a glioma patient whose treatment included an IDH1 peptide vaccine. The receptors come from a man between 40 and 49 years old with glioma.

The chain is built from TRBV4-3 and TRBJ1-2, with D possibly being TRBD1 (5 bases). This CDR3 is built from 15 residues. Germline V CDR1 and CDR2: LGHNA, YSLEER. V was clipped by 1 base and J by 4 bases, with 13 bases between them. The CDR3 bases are TGCGCCAGCAGCCAAGGACAGAACAAGGCCTATGGCTACACCTTC. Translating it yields CASSQGQNKAYGYTF.

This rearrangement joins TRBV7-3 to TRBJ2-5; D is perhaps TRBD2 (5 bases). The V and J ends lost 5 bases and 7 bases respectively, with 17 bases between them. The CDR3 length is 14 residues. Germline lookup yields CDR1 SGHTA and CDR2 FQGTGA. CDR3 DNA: TGTGCCAGCAGCCTAGACTCGTCTCGGGGGACCCAGTACTTC. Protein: CASSLDSSRGTQYF.

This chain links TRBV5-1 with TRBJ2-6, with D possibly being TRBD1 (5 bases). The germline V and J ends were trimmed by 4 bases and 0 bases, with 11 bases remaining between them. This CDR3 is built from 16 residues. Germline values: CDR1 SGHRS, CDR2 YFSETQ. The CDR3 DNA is TGCGCCAGCAGCGTGGACACTAACTCTGGGGCCAACGTCCTGACTTTC. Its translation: CASSVDTNSGANVLTF.

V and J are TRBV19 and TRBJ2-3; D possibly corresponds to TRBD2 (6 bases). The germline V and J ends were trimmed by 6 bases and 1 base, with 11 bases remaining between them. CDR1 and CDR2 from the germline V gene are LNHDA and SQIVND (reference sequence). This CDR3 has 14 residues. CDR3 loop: CASSPGGGTDTQYF. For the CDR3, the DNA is TGTGCCAGTAGCCCGGGCGGGGGCACAGATACGCAGTATTTT. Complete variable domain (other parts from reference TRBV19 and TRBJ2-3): DGGITQSPKYLFRKEGQNVTLSCEQNLNHDAMYWYRQDPGQGLRLIYYSQIVNDFQKGDIAEGYSVSREKKESFPLTVTSAQKNPTAFYLCASSPGGGTDTQYFGPGTRLTVL.

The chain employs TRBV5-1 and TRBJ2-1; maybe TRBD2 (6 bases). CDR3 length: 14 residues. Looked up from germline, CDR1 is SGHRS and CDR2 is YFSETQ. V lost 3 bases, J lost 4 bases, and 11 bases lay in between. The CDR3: CASSSTGLYNEQFF. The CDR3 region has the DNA TGCGCCAGCAGCTCAACGGGACTGTACAATGAGCAGTTCTTC.

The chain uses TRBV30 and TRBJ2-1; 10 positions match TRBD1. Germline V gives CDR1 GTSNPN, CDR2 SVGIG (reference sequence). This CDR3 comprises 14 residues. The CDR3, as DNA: TGTGCACTAACCGGGACAGGGGTCCACAATGAGCAGTTCTTC. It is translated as CALTGTGVHNEQFF.

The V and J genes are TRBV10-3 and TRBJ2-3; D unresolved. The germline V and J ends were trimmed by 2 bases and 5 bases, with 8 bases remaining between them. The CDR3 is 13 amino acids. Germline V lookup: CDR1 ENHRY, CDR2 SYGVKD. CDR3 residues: CAISESRLDTQYF. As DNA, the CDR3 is TGTGCCATCAGTGAGAGTAGATTAGATACGCAGTATTTT.

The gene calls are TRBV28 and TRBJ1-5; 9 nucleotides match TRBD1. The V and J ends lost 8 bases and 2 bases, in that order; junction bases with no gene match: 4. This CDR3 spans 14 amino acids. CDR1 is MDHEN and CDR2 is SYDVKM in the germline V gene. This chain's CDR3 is CASGYRGRNQPQHF. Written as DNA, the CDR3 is TGTGCCAGCGGGTACAGGGGGCGCAATCAGCCCCAGCATTTT. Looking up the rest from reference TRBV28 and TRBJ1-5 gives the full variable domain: DVKVTQSSRYLVKRTGEKVFLECVQDMDHENMFWYRQDPGLGLRLIYFSYDVKMKEKGDIPEGYSVSREKKERFSLILESASTNQTSMYLCASGYRGRNQPQHFGDGTRLSIL.

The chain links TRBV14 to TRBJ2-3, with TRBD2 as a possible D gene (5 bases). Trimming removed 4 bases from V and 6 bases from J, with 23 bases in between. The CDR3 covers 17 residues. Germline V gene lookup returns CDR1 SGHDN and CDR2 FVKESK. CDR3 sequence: CASSLQIYDYSGDTQYF. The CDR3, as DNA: TGTGCCAGCAGCCTTCAGATTTATGACTATAGTGGTGATACGCAGTATTTT.

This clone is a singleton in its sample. CDR3 coding DNA: TGTGCCAGCAGCTTGAGGCCGGGGACCGGGGAGCTGTTTTTT. Its translation: CASSLRPGTGELFF. This chain links TRBV7-2 with TRBJ2-2, with D possibly matching TRBD2 (5 bases). The V end lost 3 bases, the J end lost 5 bases, and 10 bases lay between the germline ends. The CDR3 is 14 amino acids. Germline V gives CDR1 SGHTA, CDR2 FQGNSA.

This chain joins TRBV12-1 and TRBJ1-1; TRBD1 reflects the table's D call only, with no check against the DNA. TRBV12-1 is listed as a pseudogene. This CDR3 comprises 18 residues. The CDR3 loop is CASSPASETASMNTEAFF. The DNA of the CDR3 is TGTGCCAGCAGCCCGGCTTCAGAGACAGCGAGCATGAACACTGAAGCTTTCTTT.

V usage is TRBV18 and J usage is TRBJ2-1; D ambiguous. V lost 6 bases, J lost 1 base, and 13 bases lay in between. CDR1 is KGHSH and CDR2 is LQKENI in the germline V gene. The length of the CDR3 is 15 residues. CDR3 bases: TGTGCCAGCTCCTCAGGAGACGTATCCTACAATGAGCAGTTCTTC. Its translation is CASSSGDVSYNEQFF.

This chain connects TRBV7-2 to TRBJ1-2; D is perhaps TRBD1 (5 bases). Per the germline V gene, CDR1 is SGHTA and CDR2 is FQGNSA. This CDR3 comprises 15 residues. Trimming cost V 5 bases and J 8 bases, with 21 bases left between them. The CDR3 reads CASSGLQIGVEGYTF. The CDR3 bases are TGTGCCAGCAGCGGCCTTCAAATAGGGGTAGAAGGCTACACCTTC. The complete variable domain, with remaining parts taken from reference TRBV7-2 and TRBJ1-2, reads GAGVSQSPSNKVTEKGKDVELRCDPISGHTALYWYRQSLGQGLEFLIYFQGNSAPDKSGLPSDRFSAERTGGSVSTLTIQRTQQEDSAVYLCASSGLQIGVEGYTFGSGTRLTVV.

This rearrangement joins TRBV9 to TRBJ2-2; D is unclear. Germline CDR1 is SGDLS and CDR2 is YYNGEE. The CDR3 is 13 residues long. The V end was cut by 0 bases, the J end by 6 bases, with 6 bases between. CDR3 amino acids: CASSVARAGELFF. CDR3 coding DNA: TGTGCCAGCAGCGTAGCTAGGGCCGGGGAGCTGTTTTTT.

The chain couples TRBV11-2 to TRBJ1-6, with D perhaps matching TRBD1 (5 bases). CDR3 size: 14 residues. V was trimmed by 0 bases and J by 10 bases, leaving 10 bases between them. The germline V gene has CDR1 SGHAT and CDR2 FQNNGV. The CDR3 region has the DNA TGTGCCAGCAGCTTAGACAGGGATGGGTCACCCCTCCACTTT. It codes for CASSLDRDGSPLHF.

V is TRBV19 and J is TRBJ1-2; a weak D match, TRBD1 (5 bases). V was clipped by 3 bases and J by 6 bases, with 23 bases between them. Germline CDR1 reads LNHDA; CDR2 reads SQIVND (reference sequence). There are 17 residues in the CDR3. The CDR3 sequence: CASSIVVLPTRGNGYTF. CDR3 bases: TGTGCCAGTAGTATTGTGGTACTCCCAACCCGGGGGAATGGCTACACCTTC.

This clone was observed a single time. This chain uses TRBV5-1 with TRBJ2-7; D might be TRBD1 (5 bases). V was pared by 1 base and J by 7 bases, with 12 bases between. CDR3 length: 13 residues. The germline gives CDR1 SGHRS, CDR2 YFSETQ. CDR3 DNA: TGCGCCAGCAGCTTGAGGGCAGGGTGGGAGCAGTACGTC. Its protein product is CASSLRAGWEQYV.

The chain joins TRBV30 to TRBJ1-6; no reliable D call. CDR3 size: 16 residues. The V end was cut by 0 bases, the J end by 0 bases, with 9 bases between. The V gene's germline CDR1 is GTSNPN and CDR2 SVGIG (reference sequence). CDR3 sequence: CAWSVLTGSYNSPLHF. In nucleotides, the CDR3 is TGTGCCTGGAGTGTACTGACGGGCTCCTATAATTCACCCCTCCACTTT.

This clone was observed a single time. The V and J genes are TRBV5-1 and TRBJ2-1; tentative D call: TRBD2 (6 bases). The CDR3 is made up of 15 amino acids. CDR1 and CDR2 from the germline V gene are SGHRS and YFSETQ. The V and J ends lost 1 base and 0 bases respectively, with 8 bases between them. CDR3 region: CASSLTGVSYNEQFF. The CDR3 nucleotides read TGCGCCAGCAGCTTGACGGGGGTCTCCTACAATGAGCAGTTCTTC.

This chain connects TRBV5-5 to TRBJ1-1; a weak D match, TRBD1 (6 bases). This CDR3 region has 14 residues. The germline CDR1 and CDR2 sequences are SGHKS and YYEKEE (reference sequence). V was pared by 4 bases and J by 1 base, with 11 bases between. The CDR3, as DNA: TGTGCCAGCAGCCTGCAGACAGGGAACACTGAAGCTTTCTTT. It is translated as CASSLQTGNTEAFF.